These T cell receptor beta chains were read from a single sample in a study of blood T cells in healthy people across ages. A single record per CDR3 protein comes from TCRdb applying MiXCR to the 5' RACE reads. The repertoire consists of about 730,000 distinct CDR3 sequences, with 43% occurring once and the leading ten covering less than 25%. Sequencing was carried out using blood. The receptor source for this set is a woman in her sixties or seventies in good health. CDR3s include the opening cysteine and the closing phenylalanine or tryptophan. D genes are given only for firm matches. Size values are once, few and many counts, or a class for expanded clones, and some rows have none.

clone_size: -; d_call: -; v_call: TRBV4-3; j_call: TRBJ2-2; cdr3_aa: CASSQEVTVYGAGELFF; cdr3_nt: TGCGCCAGCAGCCAAGAGGTTACTGTTTATGGAGCCGGGGAGCTGTTTTTT
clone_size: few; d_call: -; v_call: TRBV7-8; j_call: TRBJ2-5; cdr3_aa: CASSSFEGTGETQYF; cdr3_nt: TGTGCCAGCAGCTCCTTTGAGGGTACGGGGGAGACCCAGTACTTC
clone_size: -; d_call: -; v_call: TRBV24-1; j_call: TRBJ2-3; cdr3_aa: CATSEGTLSTDTQYF; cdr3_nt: TGTGCCACCAGTGAAGGGACCCTCTCTACAGATACGCAGTATTTT
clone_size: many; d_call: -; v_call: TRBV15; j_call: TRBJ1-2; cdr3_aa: CATSRDTGTLPYGYTF; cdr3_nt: TGTGCCACCAGCAGAGATACCGGGACTCTACCGTATGGCTACACCTTC
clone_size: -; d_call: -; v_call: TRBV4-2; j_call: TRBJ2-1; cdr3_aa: CASSQDWAGGYDEQFF; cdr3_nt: TGTGCCAGCAGCCAAGACTGGGCAGGAGGGTACGATGAGCAGTTCTTC
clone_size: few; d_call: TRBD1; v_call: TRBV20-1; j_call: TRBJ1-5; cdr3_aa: CSAPTGDGESLPQHF; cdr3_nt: TGCAGTGCTCCCACAGGGGACGGGGAGAGTTTGCCCCAGCATTTT
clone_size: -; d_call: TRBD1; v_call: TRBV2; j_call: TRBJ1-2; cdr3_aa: CARQGALGYGYTF; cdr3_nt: TGTGCCCGACAGGGGGCGCTTGGCTATGGCTACACCTTC
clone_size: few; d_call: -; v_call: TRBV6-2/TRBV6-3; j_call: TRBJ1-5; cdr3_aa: CANSTNRAGSQPQHF; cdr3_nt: TGTGCCAATTCGACGAATAGGGCAGGCAGTCAGCCCCAGCATTTT
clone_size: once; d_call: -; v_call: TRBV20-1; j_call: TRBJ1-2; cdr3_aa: CSARDGGIHGYTF; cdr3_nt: TGCAGTGCTAGAGATGGGGGCATCCATGGCTACACCTTC
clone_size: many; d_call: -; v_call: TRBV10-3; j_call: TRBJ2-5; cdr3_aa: CAISEGQTQYF; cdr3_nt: TGTGCCATCAGTGAAGGGCAGACCCAGTACTTC
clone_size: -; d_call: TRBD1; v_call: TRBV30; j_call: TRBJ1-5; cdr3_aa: CAWNRGRDQPQHF; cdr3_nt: TGTGCCTGGAACAGGGGGCGAGATCAGCCCCAGCATTTT
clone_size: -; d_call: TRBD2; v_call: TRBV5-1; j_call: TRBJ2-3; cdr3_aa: CASSPGTSGSLGTDTQYF; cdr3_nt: TGCGCCAGCAGCCCGGGGACTAGCGGGAGCCTCGGCACAGATACGCAGTATTTT
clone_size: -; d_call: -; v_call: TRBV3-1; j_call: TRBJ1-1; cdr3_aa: CASSQVPLGGLTEAFF; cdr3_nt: TGTGCCAGCAGCCAAGTACCTTTGGGGGGGCTAACTGAAGCTTTCTTT
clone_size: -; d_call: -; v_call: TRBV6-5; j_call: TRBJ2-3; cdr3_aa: CASSSPGVRTDTQYF; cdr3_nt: TGTGCCAGCAGTTCCCCAGGGGTGCGCACAGATACGCAGTATTTT
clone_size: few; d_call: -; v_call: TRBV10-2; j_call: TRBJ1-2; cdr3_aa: CASSESPGGPTNYGYTF; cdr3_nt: TGCGCCAGCAGTGAGTCGCCGGGCGGACCTACTAACTATGGCTACACCTTC
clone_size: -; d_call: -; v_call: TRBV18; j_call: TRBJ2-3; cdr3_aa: CASSSPGEDTQYF; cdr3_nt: TGTGCCAGCTCCTCCCCAGGGGAAGATACGCAGTATTTT
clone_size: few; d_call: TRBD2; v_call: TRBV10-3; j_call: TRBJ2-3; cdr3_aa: CAISPAGGPDTQYF; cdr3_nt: TGTGCCATCAGTCCAGCGGGAGGGCCGGATACGCAGTATTTT
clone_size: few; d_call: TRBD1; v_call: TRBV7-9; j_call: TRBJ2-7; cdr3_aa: CASSPTGVHEQYF; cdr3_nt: TGTGCCAGCAGCCCTACAGGGGTACACGAGCAGTACTTC
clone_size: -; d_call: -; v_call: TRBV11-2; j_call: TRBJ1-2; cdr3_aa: CASSADINYGYTF; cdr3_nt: TGTGCCAGCAGCGCGGACATCAACTATGGCTACACCTTC
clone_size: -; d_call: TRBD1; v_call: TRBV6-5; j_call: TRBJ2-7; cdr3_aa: CASSRDSDEQYF; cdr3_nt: TGTGCCAGCAGTCGGGACAGCGACGAGCAGTACTTC
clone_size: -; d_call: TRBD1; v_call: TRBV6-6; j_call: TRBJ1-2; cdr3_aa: CASRGQGLYYGYTF; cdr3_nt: TGTGCCAGCCGGGGACAGGGTTTATACTATGGCTACACCTTC
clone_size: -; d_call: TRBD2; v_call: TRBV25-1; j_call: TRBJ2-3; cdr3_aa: CASSDQVRGGKKQYF; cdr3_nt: TGTGCCAGCAGTGATCAGGTCCGCGGGGGAAAGAAGCAGTATTTT
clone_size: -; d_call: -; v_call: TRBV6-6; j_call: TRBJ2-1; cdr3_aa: CASSSDAVPPYEQFF; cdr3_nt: TGTGCCAGCAGTTCCGACGCGGTTCCTCCCTACGAGCAGTTCTTC
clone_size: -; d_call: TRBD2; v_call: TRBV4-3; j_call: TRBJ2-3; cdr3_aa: CASSREGGLAGGDTQYF; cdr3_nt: TGCGCCAGCAGCCGGGAAGGTGGCCTAGCGGGGGGGGATACGCAGTATTTT
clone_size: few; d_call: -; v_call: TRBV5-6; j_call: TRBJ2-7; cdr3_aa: CASSFGQPAYEQYF; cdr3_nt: TGTGCCAGCAGCTTTGGGCAGCCAGCCTACGAGCAGTACTTC
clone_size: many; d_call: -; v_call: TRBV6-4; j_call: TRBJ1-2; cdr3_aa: CASSDGRTKTLGYTF; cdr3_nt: TGTGCCAGCAGTGACGGCAGGACTAAGACGCTTGGCTACACCTTC
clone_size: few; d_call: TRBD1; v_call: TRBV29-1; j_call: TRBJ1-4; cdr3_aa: CSVARTGGYEKLFF; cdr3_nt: TGCAGCGTCGCCCGGACAGGGGGCTATGAAAAACTGTTTTTT
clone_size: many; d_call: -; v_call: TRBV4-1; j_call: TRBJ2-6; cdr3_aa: CASSQEVTGSGANVLTF; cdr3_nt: TGCGCCAGCAGCCAAGAAGTGACGGGCTCTGGGGCCAACGTCCTGACTTTC
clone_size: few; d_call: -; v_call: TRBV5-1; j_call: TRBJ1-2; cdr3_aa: CASSLDPGIYGYTF; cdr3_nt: TGCGCCAGCAGCTTGGATCCAGGCATCTATGGCTACACCTTC
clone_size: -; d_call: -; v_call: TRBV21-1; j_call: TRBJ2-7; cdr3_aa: CASPPGTASYEQYF; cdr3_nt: TGTGCCAGTCCCCCCGGGACAGCCTCCTACGAGCAGTACTTC
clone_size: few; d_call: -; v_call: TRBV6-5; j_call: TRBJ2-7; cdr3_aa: CASSYSYDHYEQYF; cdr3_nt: TGTGCCAGCAGTTACTCGTACGACCACTACGAGCAGTACTTC
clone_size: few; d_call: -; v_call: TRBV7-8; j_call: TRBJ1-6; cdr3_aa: CASSPVRWGLGPYNSPLHF; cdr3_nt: TGTGCCAGCAGCCCCGTGAGGTGGGGTTTAGGCCCCTATAATTCACCCCTCCACTTT
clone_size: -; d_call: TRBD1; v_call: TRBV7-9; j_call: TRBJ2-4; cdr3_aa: CASSAGTGRENIQYF; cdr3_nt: TGTGCCAGCAGCGCCGGGACAGGGAGGGAAAACATTCAGTACTTC
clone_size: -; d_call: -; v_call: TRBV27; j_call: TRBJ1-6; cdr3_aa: CASKPQGTGSPLHF; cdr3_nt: TGTGCCAGCAAACCACAGGGCACCGGTTCACCCCTCCACTTT
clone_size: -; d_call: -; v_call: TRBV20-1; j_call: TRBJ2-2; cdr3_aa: CSVQRTTNTGELFF; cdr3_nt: TGCAGTGTCCAAAGGACTACCAACACCGGGGAGCTGTTTTTT
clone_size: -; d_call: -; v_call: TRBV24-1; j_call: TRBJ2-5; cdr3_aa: CATSDRLTEETQYF; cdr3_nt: TGTGCCACCAGTGATAGACTGACGGAAGAGACCCAGTACTTC
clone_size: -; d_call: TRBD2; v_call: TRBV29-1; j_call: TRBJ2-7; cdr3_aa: CSVEGSGRASSYNEQYF; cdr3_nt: TGCAGCGTTGAGGGTAGCGGGAGGGCCAGCTCCTACAATGAGCAGTACTTC
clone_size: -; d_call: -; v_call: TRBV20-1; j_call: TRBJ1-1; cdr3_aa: CSARGAGNTEAFF; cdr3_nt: TGCAGTGCCCGAGGGGCTGGGAACACTGAAGCTTTCTTT
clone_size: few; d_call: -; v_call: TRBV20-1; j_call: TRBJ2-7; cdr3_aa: CSATVSSYEQYF; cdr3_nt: TGCAGTGCTACTGTCAGCTCCTACGAGCAGTACTTC
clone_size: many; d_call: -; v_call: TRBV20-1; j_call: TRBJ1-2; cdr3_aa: CSARDLGFDYGYTF; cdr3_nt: TGCAGTGCTAGAGATCTCGGGTTTGACTATGGCTACACCTTC
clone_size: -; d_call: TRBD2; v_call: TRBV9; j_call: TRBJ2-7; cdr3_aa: CASSNHMGLAGGRSYNEQYF; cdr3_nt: TGTGCCAGCAGCAACCATATGGGACTAGCGGGGGGGCGCTCCTACAATGAGCAGTACTTC
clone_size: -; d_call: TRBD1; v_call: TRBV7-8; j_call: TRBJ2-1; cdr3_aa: CASSPRRDSSYNKQFF; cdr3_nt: TGTGCCAGCAGTCCCCGCCGGGACAGTTCCTACAATAAGCAGTTCTTC
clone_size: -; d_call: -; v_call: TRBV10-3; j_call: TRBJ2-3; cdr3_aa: CAISEWGRETDTQYF; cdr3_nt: TGTGCCATCAGTGAGTGGGGGCGTGAGACAGATACGCAGTATTTT
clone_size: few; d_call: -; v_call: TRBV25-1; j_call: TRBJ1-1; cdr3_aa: CASSPLGGEGTEAFF; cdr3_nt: TGTGCCAGCAGTCCCCTCGGAGGGGAGGGAACTGAAGCTTTCTTT
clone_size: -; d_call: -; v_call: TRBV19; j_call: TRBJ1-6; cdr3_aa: CASTATGLLNSPLHF; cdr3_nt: TGTGCCAGTACCGCAACAGGGCTCCTCAATTCACCCCTCCACTTT
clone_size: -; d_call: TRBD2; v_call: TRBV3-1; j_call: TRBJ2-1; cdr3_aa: CASSLIAGAKTSYNEQFF; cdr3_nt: TGTGCCAGCAGCCTTATAGCGGGGGCTAAAACCTCCTACAATGAGCAGTTCTTC
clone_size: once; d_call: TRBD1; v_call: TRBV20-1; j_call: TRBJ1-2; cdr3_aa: CSAREGTAYGYTF; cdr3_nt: TGCAGTGCTAGGGAAGGGACAGCCTATGGCTACACCTTC
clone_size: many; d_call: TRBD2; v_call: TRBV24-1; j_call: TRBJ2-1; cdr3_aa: CATSDSVERGGRNEQFF; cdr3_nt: TGTGCCACCAGTGACTCGGTGGAGCGGGGGGGCCGGAATGAGCAGTTCTTC
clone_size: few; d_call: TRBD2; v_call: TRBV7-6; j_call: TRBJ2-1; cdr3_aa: CASSVSGGLYNEQFF; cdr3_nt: TGTGCCAGCAGCGTTAGCGGGGGGTTATACAATGAGCAGTTCTTC
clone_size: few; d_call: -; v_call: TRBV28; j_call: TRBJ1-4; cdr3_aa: CASSRGGPTNEKLFF; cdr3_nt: TGTGCCAGCAGCAGAGGAGGGCCAACTAATGAAAAACTGTTTTTT
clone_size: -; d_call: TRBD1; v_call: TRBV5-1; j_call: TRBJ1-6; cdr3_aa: CASSPRTGGESPLHF; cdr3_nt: TGCGCCAGCAGCCCACGCACAGGGGGCGAATCACCCCTCCACTTT
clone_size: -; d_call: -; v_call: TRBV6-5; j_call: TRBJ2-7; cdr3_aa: CASSYEGNRNNEQYF; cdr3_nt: TGTGCCAGCAGTTATGAGGGAAACCGAAACAATGAGCAGTACTTC
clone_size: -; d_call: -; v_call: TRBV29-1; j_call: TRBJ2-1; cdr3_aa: CSVGAVFANEQFF; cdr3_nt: TGCAGCGTGGGGGCCGTCTTTGCAAATGAGCAGTTCTTC
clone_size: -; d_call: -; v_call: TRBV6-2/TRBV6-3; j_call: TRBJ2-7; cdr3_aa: CASSALGGAYNEQYF; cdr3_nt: TGTGCCAGCAGCGCCCTGGGCGGGGCCTACAATGAGCAGTACTTC
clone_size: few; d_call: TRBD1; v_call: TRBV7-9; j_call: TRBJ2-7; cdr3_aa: CASSSHRGSGYEQYF; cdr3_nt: TGTGCCAGCAGCTCCCACAGGGGGTCAGGCTACGAGCAGTACTTC
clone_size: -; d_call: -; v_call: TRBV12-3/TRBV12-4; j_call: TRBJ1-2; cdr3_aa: CASSSESYGYTF; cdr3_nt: TGTGCCAGCAGTTCGGAGAGCTATGGCTACACCTTC
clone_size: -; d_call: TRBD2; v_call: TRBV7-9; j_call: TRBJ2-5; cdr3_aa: CASSLGSGSDNEQYF; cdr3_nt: TGTGCCAGCAGCTTAGGGAGCGGGAGCGACAATGAGCAGTACTTC
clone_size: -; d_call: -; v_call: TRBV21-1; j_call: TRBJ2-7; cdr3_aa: CANSKGPHEASGGGTYYEQYF; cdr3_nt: TGTGCCAACAGCAAGGGGCCTCATGAGGCTAGCGGGGGAGGAACGTATTACGAGCAGTACTTC
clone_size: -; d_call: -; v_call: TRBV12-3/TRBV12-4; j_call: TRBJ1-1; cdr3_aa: CASRPQTPGNTEAFF; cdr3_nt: TGTGCCAGCAGACCGCAAACCCCAGGGAACACTGAAGCTTTCTTT
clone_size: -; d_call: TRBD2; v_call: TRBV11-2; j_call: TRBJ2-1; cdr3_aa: CASSLASGGASNNEQFF; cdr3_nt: TGTGCCAGCAGCTTAGCTAGCGGGGGCGCCTCAAACAATGAGCAGTTCTTC